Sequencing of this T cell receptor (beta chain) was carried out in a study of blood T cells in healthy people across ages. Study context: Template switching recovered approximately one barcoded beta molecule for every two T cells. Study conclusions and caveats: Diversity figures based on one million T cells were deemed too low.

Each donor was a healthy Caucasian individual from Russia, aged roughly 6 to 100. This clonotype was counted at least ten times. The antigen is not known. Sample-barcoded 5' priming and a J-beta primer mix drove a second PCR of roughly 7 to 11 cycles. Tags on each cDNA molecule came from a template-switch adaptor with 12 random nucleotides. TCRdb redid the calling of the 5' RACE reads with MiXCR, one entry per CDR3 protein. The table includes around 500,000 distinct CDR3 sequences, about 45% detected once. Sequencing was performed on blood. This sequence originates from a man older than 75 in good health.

DNA for the CDR3: TGTGCCAGCAGTTCCGGAAAATCCTACGAGCAGTACTTC. Protein sequence: CASSSGKSYEQYF. This chain links TRBV6-5 with TRBJ2-7; D gene uncertain. V gave up 4 bases and J gave up 1 base, with 8 bases separating them. The CDR3 is 13 amino acids. Germline V lookup: CDR1 MNHEY, CDR2 SVGAGI.